This T cell receptor beta chain was sequenced in a study of blood T cell repertoires in COVID-19. Germline-derived CDR1 and CDR2 are MNHEY and SVGAGI. V gave up 5 bases and J gave up 8 bases, with 16 bases separating them. The CDR3 is 15 residues long. In the original processing: From reference gene primer amplification, estimates of nucleated cell counts were derived. Here immunoSEQ multiplex PCR was the method, and the copy in TCRdb shows in-frame clones only, minus some. The D gene and trimming were derived from the DNA, and the V and J assignments and clone size from that table. The table lists 75,000 to 90,000 clones, 75% to 85% of them singletons.

Sequenced material: peripheral blood. The sequence was obtained from a woman in her seventies with acute or convalescent COVID-19. This chain uses TRBV6-5 with TRBJ1-6; D gene unclear. The CDR3, as DNA: TGTGCCAGCAGTACTATCTCCCCCGTGGATTCACCCCTCCACTTT. Amino acid sequence: CASSTISPVDSPLHF.